The 24 T cell receptor beta chains in this list originate from one sample, sequenced in a study of shared clonotypes between healthy human individuals. Sequencing was performed with immunoSEQ multiplex PCR; in TCRdb, only in-frame clones are kept and a portion is missing. The table has 1,100,000 or so clones, 70% to 80% seen once. Source material: memory CD4+ T cells from PBMCs. Subset here: CD45RA-negative fraction. The receptors stem from a young man in good health. Some clones in this sample may be carry-over from other donors' samples.

This clone was found a few times. The chain uses TRBV19 and TRBJ1-2; 8 bases match TRBD1. The length of the CDR3 is 14 residues. The germline V gene has CDR1 LNHDA and CDR2 SQIVND (reference sequence). V shed 7 bases and J 4 bases; nucleotides not matched to a gene: 8. CDR3 amino acids: CASNPGGYVYGYTF. DNA of the CDR3: TGTGCCAGTAACCCAGGGGGCTATGTCTATGGCTACACCTTC.

The J gene is TRBJ2-7, the V gene TRBV11-1, with 10 bases identical to TRBD1. Per the germline V gene, CDR1 is SGHAT and CDR2 is FQDESV (reference sequence). The CDR3 has 16 amino acids. Trimming at V came to 3 bases and at J to 4 bases, leaving 9 bases not matched to a gene. The CDR3 sequence is CASSFTVDRGGYEQYF. The DNA for the CDR3 is TGTGCCAGCAGCTTCACGGTGGACAGGGGGGGATACGAGCAGTACTTC.

A remark on this clone: Distinct nucleotide sequences in the sample also encode this CDR3. This sequence joins TRBV28 and TRBJ1-2; D unclear. CDR1 and CDR2 from the germline V gene are MDHEN and SYDVKM. Trimming cost V 4 bases and J 1 base, with 4 bases left between them. The CDR3 is made up of 12 amino acids. DNA for the CDR3: TGTGCCAGCAGTTCGGATAACTATGGCTACACCTTC. This sequence encodes CASSSDNYGYTF.

Of note for this clone: Other DNA sequences in the sample encode the same CDR3. V and J are TRBV28 and TRBJ1-2; 7 bases align to TRBD1. CDR1 and CDR2 from the germline V gene are MDHEN and SYDVKM. The CDR3 totals 12 residues. The V gene end was trimmed by 3 bases and the J gene end by 5 bases; junction bases not matched to a gene: 0. The CDR3 reads CASSLGQYGYTF. The CDR3 region has the DNA TGTGCCAGCAGTTTGGGACAGTATGGCTACACCTTC.

The V call is TRBV6-1, the J call TRBJ2-3; D tentatively reads TRBD1 or TRBD2 (5 bases each). CDR1 and CDR2 (germline): MNHNS, SASEGT. This CDR3 contains 15 residues. Trimming pared 0 bases from V and 1 base from J, leaving 8 bases between. The CDR3, as DNA: TGTGCCAGCAGTGAAGCGATGGGGGGCACAGATACGCAGTATTTT. Protein product: CASSEAMGGTDTQYF.

CDR3 nucleotide sequence: TGTGCCAGCAGCTTCACACGAGGTGGCCTTGAGGCTGAAGCTTTCTTT. Its protein product is CASSFTRGGLEAEAFF. The V and J genes are TRBV11-1 and TRBJ1-1; D gene ambiguous. This CDR3 is 16 amino acids long. The germline gives CDR1 SGHAT, CDR2 FQDESV (reference sequence). V lost 3 bases to trimming and J lost 6 bases, with 20 bases between them.

The chain couples TRBV2 to TRBJ1-5, with D maybe TRBD1 (6 bases). V lost 4 bases and J lost 4, with 17 bases in between. This CDR3 has 16 residues. Germline CDR1 is SNHLY and CDR2 is FYNNEI. For the CDR3, the DNA is TGTGCCAGCAGTGCTTTACTGGACAGAAAAAATCAGCCCCAGCATTTT. Residues: CASSALLDRKNQPQHF.

The chain recombines TRBV5-4 with TRBJ1-2; D call uncertain. Trimming took off 4 bases at V and 4 bases at J, with 23 bases between the two ends. This CDR3 contains 17 residues. The germline CDR1 and CDR2 sequences are SGHNT and YYREEE (reference sequence). As DNA, the CDR3 is TGTGCCAGCAGCCCCGAATTTACCCGCGGTCGGGGCTATGGCTACACCTTC. Translated, it gives CASSPEFTRGRGYGYTF. Drawing the rest from reference TRBV5-4 and TRBJ1-2, the complete variable domain is ETGVTQSPTHLIKTRGQQVTLRCSSQSGHNTVSWYQQALGQGPQFIFQYYREEENGRGNFPPRFSGLQFPNYSSELNVNALELDDSALYLCASSPEFTRGRGYGYTFGSGTRLTVV.

As for this clone: The same CDR3 also results from other DNA sequences found in this sample. The chain recombines TRBV28 with TRBJ1-5; the D gene is possibly TRBD1 (5 bases). V was pared by 3 bases and J by 4 bases, with 10 bases between. Germline V gene sequence: CDR1 MDHEN, CDR2 SYDVKM. The CDR3 has 14 residues. In DNA, the CDR3 is TGTGCCAGCAGTTTGCTTGGGGGGAATCAGCCCCAGCATTTT. This translates into CASSLLGGNQPQHF.

V gene TRBV7-3 combines with J gene TRBJ2-3, with D perhaps TRBD1 or TRBD2 (5 bases each). This CDR3 contains 17 residues. Germline CDR1 SGHTA, CDR2 FQGTGA. V lost 3 bases and J 1 base, leaving 17 bases between the germline ends. The CDR3 is CASSLGRGGERTDTQYF. CDR3 DNA sequence: TGTGCCAGCAGCTTGGGTAGGGGTGGGGAGCGCACAGATACGCAGTATTTT.

V and J are TRBV19 and TRBJ2-7; 7 bases line up with TRBD1. V lost 6 bases and J lost 2; bases outside the gene matches: 7. Germline CDR1 is LNHDA and CDR2 is SQIVND (reference sequence). There are 14 residues in the CDR3. CDR3 protein: CASRKEQGTYEQYF. Here the CDR3 DNA reads TGTGCCAGTAGGAAAGAACAGGGGACCTACGAGCAGTACTTC.

The chain is built from TRBV5-4 and TRBJ1-1, with TRBD1 as a possible D gene (6 bases). V was shortened by 4 bases and J by 1 base, with 14 bases between the two germline ends. This CDR3 has 15 amino acids. CDR1 is SGHNT and CDR2 is YYREEE in the germline V gene (reference sequence). CDR3 residues: CASSLAGAQNTEAFF. The CDR3 DNA is TGTGCCAGCAGCCTCGCAGGGGCCCAGAACACTGAAGCTTTCTTT.

This clone has only a few counts. The J gene is TRBJ2-5, the V gene TRBV5-1, with 12 bases identical to TRBD2. The CDR3 sequence is 15 residues long. CDR1 and CDR2 from the germline V gene are SGHRS and YFSETQ. The V segment lost 4 bases and the J segment 5 bases; nucleotides outside the gene matches: 6. In DNA form, the CDR3 reads TGCGCCAGCAGCCCACTTGGGACTAGCGGGGAGACCCAGTACTTC. This encodes CASSPLGTSGETQYF.

This clone was seen a few times. The chain carries TRBV28 and TRBJ2-3; 12 positions agree with TRBD1. V lost 4 bases, J lost 2 bases, and 7 bases stayed unmatched. This CDR3 contains 17 residues. CDR1 is MDHEN and CDR2 is SYDVKM in the germline V gene. The CDR3 spells CASSSLRDRGPTDTQYF. CDR3 coding DNA: TGTGCCAGCAGTTCGCTCCGGGACAGGGGGCCCACAGATACGCAGTATTTT.

A single count supports this clone. The sample carries other DNA sequences with the same CDR3. The chain combines TRBV5-1 with TRBJ1-4; the match to TRBD1 covers 8 bases. CDR3 length: 14 amino acids. Trimming at V came to 3 bases and at J to 8 bases, leaving 6 bases not matched to a gene. The germline CDR1 and CDR2 sequences are SGHRS and YFSETQ. The CDR3 loop reads CASSSGQGREKLFF. CDR3 nucleotide sequence: TGCGCCAGCAGCTCAGGACAGGGAAGGGAAAAACTGTTTTTT.

The J gene is TRBJ2-1, the V gene TRBV10-1, with D tentatively TRBD1 (6 bases). In germline, CDR1 is WNHNN, CDR2 SYGVQD (reference sequence). This CDR3 has 16 residues. V lost 0 bases, J lost 4 bases, and 13 bases lay in between. The CDR3 region is CASSESSGATYNEQFF. The CDR3 DNA follows: TGCGCCAGCAGTGAGTCGTCAGGGGCGACATACAATGAGCAGTTCTTC.

The V call is TRBV9, the J call TRBJ2-7; D gene ambiguous. This CDR3 spans 15 amino acids. CDR1 and CDR2 from the germline V gene are SGDLS and YYNGEE. Trimming left V 0 bases short and J 3 bases short, with 13 bases between. The CDR3 nucleotides are TGTGCCAGCAGCGTAGAGGGAAACAACCTCTACGAGCAGTACTTC. Its translation is CASSVEGNNLYEQYF.

The chain has TRBV30 and TRBJ2-7; 7 nucleotides match TRBD1. J was trimmed by 5 bases and V by 1 base; bases with no gene match: 2. The CDR3 length is 12 residues. The germline V gene has CDR1 GTSNPN and CDR2 SVGIG (reference sequence). The CDR3 protein is CAWSGQGNEQYF. CDR3 bases: TGTGCCTGGAGTGGACAGGGTAACGAGCAGTACTTC.

In the case of this clone: The sample holds other DNA sequences that translate to the same CDR3. V usage is TRBV28 and J usage is TRBJ2-5; D may be TRBD2 (5 bases). Germline CDR1 MDHEN, CDR2 SYDVKM. This CDR3 is built from 13 residues. V was clipped by 3 bases and J by 1 base, with 6 bases between them. The CDR3 reads CASSLGSQETQYF. The CDR3 coding sequence is TGTGCCAGCAGTTTGGGGAGCCAAGAGACCCAGTACTTC.

This rearrangement joins TRBV10-3 to TRBJ2-2; 9 bases line up with TRBD1. This CDR3 is 15 amino acids long. In germline, CDR1 is ENHRY, CDR2 SYGVKD. After removal of 8 bases from V and 4 bases from J, the junction contained 8 bases not matched to a gene. The CDR3 bases are TGTGCCATCCTTTCCGGGACAGGGACCACCGGGGAGCTGTTTTTT. It yields the protein CAILSGTGTTGELFF.

The chain couples TRBV7-3 to TRBJ2-5, with D perhaps given as TRBD1 or TRBD2 (5 bases each). Trimming took 5 bases from V and 5 from J, leaving 12 bases between them. The CDR3 totals 13 residues. Per the germline V gene, CDR1 is SGHTA and CDR2 is FQGTGA. In DNA, the CDR3 is TGTGCCAGCAGCCGGGACCGATACGAGACCCAGTACTTC. Translated: CASSRDRYETQYF.

With respect to this clone: The same CDR3 is also encoded by other DNA sequences in this sample. The J gene is TRBJ2-6, the V gene TRBV5-6; no clear D gene. Trimming cost V 1 base and J 1 base, with 6 bases left between them. There are 15 residues in the CDR3. Germline V gene lookup returns CDR1 SGHDT and CDR2 YYEEEE. As DNA, the CDR3 is TGTGCCAGCAGCTTGAGGAGTTCTGGGGCCAACGTCCTGACTTTC. Translation gives CASSLRSSGANVLTF.

Only a few counts were recorded for this clone. The rearrangement uses TRBV7-3 and TRBJ2-7, with 8 bases that match TRBD1. The germline V gene has CDR1 SGHTA and CDR2 FQGTGA. Trimming cost V 8 bases and J 7 bases; bases outside gene matches: 13. CDR3 length: 14 amino acids. The CDR3 sequence: CASQTWQGAREQYF. The DNA for the CDR3 is TGTGCCAGCCAAACGTGGCAGGGGGCAAGGGAGCAGTACTTC.

The chain joins TRBV2 to TRBJ1-1, with D maybe TRBD1 (5 bases). The CDR3 is 13 amino acids. Germline V CDR1 and CDR2: SNHLY, FYNNEI. Trimming removed 6 bases at V and 5 bases at J, with 13 bases between. In DNA, the CDR3 is TGTGCCAGCAGCAGACAGTGTCTGACTGAAGCTTTCTTT. Translation gives CASSRQCLTEAFF.